This T cell receptor beta chain was identified during a study of shared clonotypes between healthy human individuals. Study background: CD4 naive and memory got three plates each, CD8 naive two, CD8 memory one. Study results and limitations: Across a few donors, naive CD4 shared roughly 5.1%, naive CD8 approximately 3.5%, memory CD4 roughly 2.4%, memory CD8 about 0.38%.

A remark on this clone: Its antigen is unidentified.

V shed 6 bases and J 6 bases; nucleotides not matched to a gene: 22. CDR3 length equals 18 residues. The V gene's germline CDR1 is MNHEY and CDR2 SMNVEV (reference sequence). Methods used by the authors: Because ImmunoSEQ provided only junction sequences with no quality scores, the filtering differed. Clones were sequenced by immunoSEQ multiplex PCR, and TCRdb holds only the in-frame ones, with some missing. The V and J calls and the clone size are those of that table, but D and trimming were determined from the DNA. This repertoire shows around 600,000 clones, more than 95% found once; its top ten account for 0.045% to 0.06%.

Sequencing was carried out using naive CD4+ T cells sorted from blood. Subset described: CD45RA+ positively selected. The genes are TRBV27 and TRBJ1-1, with 7 bases fitting TRBD1. The receptor was derived from a woman aged 25 to 39 in good health. This chain's CDR3 is CASSRLGSGQRTSAEAFF. The CDR3 bases are TGTGCCAGCAGCCGTCTAGGTTCGGGACAGCGTACGTCAGCTGAAGCTTTCTTT.